Below, 21 T cell receptor beta chains from the same sample are listed, as sequenced in a study of shared clonotypes between healthy human individuals. This table comes from immunoSEQ multiplex PCR, and its TCRdb copy is limited to in-frame clones, with some not included. The data contain around 2,100,000 clones, approximately 95% of them singletons. The naive CD8 population came from CD45RO-negative cells selected for CCR7, without terminally differentiated effector memory CD45RA+ cells. The sequenced sample consisted of naive CD8+ T cells sorted from blood. These receptors came from a man aged 18 to 29 in good health.

The chain combines TRBV7-8 with TRBJ2-6; the D is unclear. This CDR3 contains 14 residues. The ends were cut back, 5 bases at V and 4 bases at J, with 9 bases in the middle. Per the germline V gene, CDR1 is SGHVS and CDR2 is FQNEAQ. Here the CDR3 DNA reads TGTGCCAGCAGCCGACCGGAGGGGGCCAACGTCCTGACTTTC. It translates to CASSRPEGANVLTF.

The V gene is TRBV4-3, the J gene TRBJ2-7; D not resolved. Per the germline V gene, CDR1 is LGHNA and CDR2 is YSLEER. V lost 0 bases, J lost 4 bases, and 13 bases lay in between. This CDR3 has 15 amino acids. The CDR3 region is CASSQDLLTEYEQYF. CDR3 in DNA: TGCGCCAGCAGCCAAGATCTTTTGACTGAGTACGAGCAGTACTTC.

This chain connects TRBV19 to TRBJ1-1; tentatively, D is TRBD1 (5 bases). Trimming took 7 bases from V and 1 from J, leaving 10 bases between them. Per germline, CDR1 LNHDA and CDR2 SQIVND (reference sequence). There are 13 residues in the CDR3. Here the CDR3 DNA reads TGTGCCAGTACCCTGGACACGAACACTGAAGCTTTCTTT. Amino acid sequence: CASTLDTNTEAFF.

The chain couples TRBV5-1 to TRBJ2-2, with 12 bases fitting TRBD2. With V trimmed by 5 bases and J by 0 bases, 5 bases remained unmatched. The CDR3 has 17 amino acids. Germline assignment: CDR1 SGHRS and CDR2 YFSETQ. Here the CDR3 DNA reads TGCGCCAGCAGGGACGGACTAGCGGGGTCGAACACCGGGGAGCTGTTTTTT. This encodes CASRDGLAGSNTGELFF.

The genes are TRBV6-5 and TRBJ1-2, with 10 bases fitting TRBD1. Germline assignment: CDR1 MNHEY and CDR2 SVGAGI. This CDR3 contains 16 residues. The junction had 6 bases not matched to a gene; V was cut back by 0 bases and J by 5 bases. The CDR3 reads CASSYSGTGVLYGYTF. In DNA, the CDR3 is TGTGCCAGCAGTTACTCTGGGACAGGGGTCCTATATGGCTACACCTTC.

Worth noting for this clone: Other DNA sequences within the sample encode an identical CDR3. The chain is built from TRBV27 and TRBJ1-5; TRBD1 aligns across 7 bases. CDR1 and CDR2 (germline): MNHEY, SMNVEV (reference sequence). The CDR3 contains 14 residues. With 8 bases clipped from V and 1 base from J, the junction kept 5 bases outside the gene matches. Here the CDR3 reads CASAQGGSNQPQHF. CDR3 bases: TGTGCCAGCGCCCAGGGGGGAAGCAATCAGCCCCAGCATTTT.

V usage is TRBV7-9 and J usage is TRBJ1-1; TRBD1 agrees at 11 bases. In germline, CDR1 is SEHNR, CDR2 FQNEAQ (reference sequence). J gave up 5 bases and V 3 bases, and 8 bases lay outside the gene matches. The CDR3 is 16 amino acids. As DNA, the CDR3 is TGTGCCAGCAGCTTCCCGGACAGGGGGCGAGGGACTGAAGCTTTCTTT. Protein product: CASSFPDRGRGTEAFF.

The chain employs TRBV5-4 and TRBJ2-5; a possible D gene is TRBD2 (6 bases). Trimming removed 5 bases at V and 0 bases at J, with 11 bases between. Per germline, CDR1 SGHNT and CDR2 YYREEE (reference sequence). The CDR3 has 14 residues. CDR3 sequence (DNA): TGTGCCAGCAGGGAGGGACGATACCAAGAGACCCAGTACTTC. Translated, it gives CASREGRYQETQYF.

The chain combines TRBV15 with TRBJ2-7, with 8 bases lining up with TRBD1. In germline, CDR1 is LNHNV, CDR2 YYDKDF (reference sequence). V was clipped by 6 bases and J by 6 bases; unmatched bases: 4. The CDR3 extends over 12 amino acids. CDR3 sequence: CATRGQGGEQYF. DNA for the CDR3: TGTGCCACCAGAGGACAGGGAGGCGAGCAGTACTTC.

The genes are TRBV7-8 and TRBJ2-2; TRBD1 matches 7 bases. CDR1 is SGHVS, CDR2 FQNEAQ, per germline. The CDR3 is 17 residues long. V dropped 5 bases and J dropped 0; count of bases not matched to a gene: 9. CDR3 bases: TGTGCCAGCAGCATGGTACAGGGGCCTCCGAACACCGGGGAGCTGTTTTTT. It is translated as CASSMVQGPPNTGELFF.

The rearrangement joins TRBV11-2 to TRBJ2-7; D is undetermined. Looked up from germline, CDR1 is SGHAT and CDR2 is FQNNGV. There are 14 residues in the CDR3. Trimming left V 1 base short and J 4 bases short, with 11 bases between. The CDR3 protein is CASSLGATYYEQYF. The CDR3 bases are TGTGCCAGCAGCTTAGGCGCAACTTATTACGAGCAGTACTTC.

In its sample, this clone was seen once. In DNA, the CDR3 is TGCGCCAGCAGCCAAGTGTGGGACAGGGTTACTGAAGCTTTCTTT. Its protein is CASSQVWDRVTEAFF. The chain uses TRBV4-3 and TRBJ1-1, with TRBD1 matching over 9 bases. Germline CDR1 and CDR2: LGHNA and YSLEER. Trimming took 1 base from V and 5 from J; bases not matched to a gene: 5. This CDR3 is built from 15 residues.

V usage is TRBV27 and J usage is TRBJ2-6, with TRBD2 as a possible D gene (6 bases). This CDR3 has 19 residues. V was shortened by 1 base and J by 0 bases, with 16 bases between the two germline ends. Germline V gene lookup returns CDR1 MNHEY and CDR2 SMNVEV (reference sequence). For the CDR3, the DNA is TGTGCCAGCAGTTTATTTACGGGAGACCTTACCTCTGGGGCCAACGTCCTGACTTTC. This encodes CASSLFTGDLTSGANVLTF.

This rearrangement joins TRBV6-5 to TRBJ1-2; D is perhaps TRBD1 (5 bases). The CDR3 has 8 residues. Germline V gives CDR1 MNHEY, CDR2 SVGAGI. Trimming removed 9 bases from V and 10 bases from J, with 6 bases in between. The CDR3 DNA reads TGTGCCAGTGGACACTACACCTTC. Protein product: CASGHYTF.

The rearrangement links TRBV4-1 to TRBJ2-7, with D tentatively TRBD2 (6 bases). Trimming shortened V by 1 base and J by 6 bases, and 10 bases separated the two germline ends. The CDR3 length is 13 residues. Germline V gene data show CDR1 as MGHRA and CDR2 as YSYEKL. As DNA, the CDR3 is TGCGCCAGCAGCCAAGGTGGAGGGACCGAGCAGTACTTC. This gives the protein CASSQGGGTEQYF.

Of note for this clone: The sample has other DNA sequences that encode this CDR3 too. V and J are TRBV9 and TRBJ1-1; D uncertain. Germline-derived CDR1 and CDR2 are SGDLS and YYNGEE. The CDR3 has 15 residues. V lost 2 bases to trimming and J lost 0 bases, with 11 bases between them. The DNA of the CDR3 is TGTGCCAGCAGCGTTACGGACGGCTTGAACACTGAAGCTTTCTTT. Translation: CASSVTDGLNTEAFF.

The J gene is TRBJ2-2, the V gene TRBV30; D gene uncertain. The V end was cut by 0 bases, the J end by 3 bases, with 8 bases between. The CDR3 spans 14 residues. Germline V gene sequence: CDR1 GTSNPN, CDR2 SVGIG (reference sequence). CDR3 sequence (DNA): TGTGCCTGGAGTGTGTACAGTCACACCGGGGAGCTGTTTTTT. Translated, it gives CAWSVYSHTGELFF.

The CDR3 loop reads CASSLGLAGGFPYEQYF. CDR3 in DNA: TGTGCCAGCAGCTTAGGACTAGCGGGAGGATTCCCCTACGAGCAGTACTTC. V and J are TRBV7-8 and TRBJ2-7; 13 nucleotides match TRBD2. V gave up 1 base and J gave up 2 bases; unmatched junction bases: 5. Germline CDR1 is SGHVS and CDR2 is FQNEAQ. The length of the CDR3 is 17 residues.

This clone has just one count. The chain links TRBV27 to TRBJ2-7; 10 positions agree with TRBD1. Germline loops: CDR1 MNHEY, CDR2 SMNVEV (reference sequence). After removal of 6 bases from V and 7 bases from J, the junction contained 6 bases not matched to a gene. This CDR3 has 13 residues. DNA for the CDR3: TGTGCCAGCAGACCGGGACAGGGGCTTGAGCAGTACTTC. As protein: CASRPGQGLEQYF.

The gene calls are TRBV18 and TRBJ2-7; unclear D gene. CDR1 is KGHSH and CDR2 is LQKENI in the germline V gene. CDR3 length: 14 amino acids. The V end lost 3 bases, the J end lost 3 bases, and 12 bases lay between the germline ends. The CDR3 spells CASSPGIRDYEQYF. The CDR3 nucleotides are TGTGCCAGCTCACCGGGAATTAGGGACTACGAGCAGTACTTC.

The chain joins TRBV2 to TRBJ2-1; 7 nucleotides agree with TRBD2. The CDR3 covers 14 residues. Germline lookup yields CDR1 SNHLY and CDR2 FYNNEI. With V trimmed by 3 bases and J by 12 bases, 11 bases remained unmatched. The CDR3 DNA reads as TGTGCCAGCAGTGATCAGACTAGCCGCAGTGTGCAGTTCTTC. This codes for CASSDQTSRSVQFF.